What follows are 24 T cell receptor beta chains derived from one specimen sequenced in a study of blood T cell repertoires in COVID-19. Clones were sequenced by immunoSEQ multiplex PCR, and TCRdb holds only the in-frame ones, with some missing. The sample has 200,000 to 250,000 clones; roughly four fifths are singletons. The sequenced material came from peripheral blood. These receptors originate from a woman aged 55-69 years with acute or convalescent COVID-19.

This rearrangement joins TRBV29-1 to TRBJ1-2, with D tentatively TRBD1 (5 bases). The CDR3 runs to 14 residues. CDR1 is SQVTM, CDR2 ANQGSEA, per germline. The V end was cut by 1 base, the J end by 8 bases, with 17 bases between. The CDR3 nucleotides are TGCAGCGTTGAAGTTCAAGAGGGACTTTTGGGCTACACCTTC. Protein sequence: CSVEVQEGLLGYTF.

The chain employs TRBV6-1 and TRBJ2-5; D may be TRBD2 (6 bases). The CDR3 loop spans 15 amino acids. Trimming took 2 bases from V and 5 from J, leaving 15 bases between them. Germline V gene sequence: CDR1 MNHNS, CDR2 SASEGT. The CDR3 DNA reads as TGTGCCAGCAGTGAACAGGCCCGGGGGAGGGAGACCCAGTACTTC. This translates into CASSEQARGRETQYF.

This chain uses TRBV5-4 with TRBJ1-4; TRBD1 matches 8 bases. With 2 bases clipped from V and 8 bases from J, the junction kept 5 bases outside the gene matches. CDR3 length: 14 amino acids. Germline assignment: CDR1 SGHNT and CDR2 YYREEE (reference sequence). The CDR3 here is CASSFDRGGEKLFF. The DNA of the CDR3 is TGTGCCAGCAGCTTTGACAGGGGCGGCGAAAAACTGTTTTTT.

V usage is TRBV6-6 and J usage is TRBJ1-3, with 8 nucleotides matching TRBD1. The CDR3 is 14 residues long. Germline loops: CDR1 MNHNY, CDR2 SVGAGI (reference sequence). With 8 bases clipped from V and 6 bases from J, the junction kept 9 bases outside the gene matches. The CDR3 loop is CASWDRSVENTIYF. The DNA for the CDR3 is TGTGCCAGCTGGGACAGGTCGGTGGAAAACACCATATATTTT.

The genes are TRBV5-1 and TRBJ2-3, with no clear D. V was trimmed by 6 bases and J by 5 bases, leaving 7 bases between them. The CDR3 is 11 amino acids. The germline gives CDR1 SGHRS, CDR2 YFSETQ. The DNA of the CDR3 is TGCGCCAGCAACGAGGAAGATACGCAGTATTTT. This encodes CASNEEDTQYF.

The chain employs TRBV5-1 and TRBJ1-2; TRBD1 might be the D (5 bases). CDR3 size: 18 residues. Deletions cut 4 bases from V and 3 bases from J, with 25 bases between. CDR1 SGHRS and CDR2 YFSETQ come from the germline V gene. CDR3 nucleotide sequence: TGCGCCAGCAGCGGAAACACCGTCGGAACGGGACTTTACTATGGCTACACCTTC. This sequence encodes CASSGNTVGTGLYYGYTF.

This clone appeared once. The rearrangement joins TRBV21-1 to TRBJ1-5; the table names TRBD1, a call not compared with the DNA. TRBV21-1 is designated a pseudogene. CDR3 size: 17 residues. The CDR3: CASSKHPTGEFNQPQHF. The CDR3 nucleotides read TGTGCCAGCAGCAAACATCCTACAGGGGAGTTCAATCAGCCCCAGCATTTT.

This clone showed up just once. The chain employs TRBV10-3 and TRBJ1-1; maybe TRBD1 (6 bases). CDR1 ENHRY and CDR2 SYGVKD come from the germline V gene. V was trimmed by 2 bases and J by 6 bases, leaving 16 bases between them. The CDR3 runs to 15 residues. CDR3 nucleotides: TGTGCCATCAGTGAGCGGGAGGGGGGGAATGCTGAAGCTTTCTTT. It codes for CAISEREGGNAEAFF.

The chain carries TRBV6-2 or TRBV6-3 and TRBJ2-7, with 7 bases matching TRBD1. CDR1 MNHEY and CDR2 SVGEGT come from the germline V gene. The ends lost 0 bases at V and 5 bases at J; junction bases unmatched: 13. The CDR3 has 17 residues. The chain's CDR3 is CASSYSTDRAVWDEQYF. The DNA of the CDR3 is TGTGCCAGCAGTTACTCGACAGACAGGGCAGTTTGGGACGAGCAGTACTTC.

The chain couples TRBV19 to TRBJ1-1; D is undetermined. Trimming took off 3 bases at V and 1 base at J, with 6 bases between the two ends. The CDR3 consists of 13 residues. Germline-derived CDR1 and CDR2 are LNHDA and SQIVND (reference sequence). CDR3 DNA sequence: TGTGCCAGTAGTATCCCCGGGAACACTGAAGCTTTCTTT. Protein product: CASSIPGNTEAFF.

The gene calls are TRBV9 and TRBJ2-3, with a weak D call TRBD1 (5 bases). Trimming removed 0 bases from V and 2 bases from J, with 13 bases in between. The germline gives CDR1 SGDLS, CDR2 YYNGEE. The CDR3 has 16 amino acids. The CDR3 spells CASSVGGAPTTDTQYF. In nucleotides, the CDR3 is TGTGCCAGCAGCGTAGGGGGCGCACCCACCACAGATACGCAGTATTTT.

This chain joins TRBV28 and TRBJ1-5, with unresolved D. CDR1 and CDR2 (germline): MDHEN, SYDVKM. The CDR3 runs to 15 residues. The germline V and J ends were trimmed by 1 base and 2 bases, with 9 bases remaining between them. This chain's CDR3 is CASSLYRTGNQPQHF. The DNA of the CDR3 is TGTGCCAGCAGTTTATACAGAACGGGCAATCAGCCCCAGCATTTT.

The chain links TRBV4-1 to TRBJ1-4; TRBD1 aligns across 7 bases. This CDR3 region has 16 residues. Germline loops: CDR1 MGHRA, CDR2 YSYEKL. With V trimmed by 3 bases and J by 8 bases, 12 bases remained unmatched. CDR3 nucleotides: TGCGCCAGCAGCCATCCCAGGACAGGAGTAGACGAAAAACTGTTTTTT. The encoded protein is CASSHPRTGVDEKLFF.

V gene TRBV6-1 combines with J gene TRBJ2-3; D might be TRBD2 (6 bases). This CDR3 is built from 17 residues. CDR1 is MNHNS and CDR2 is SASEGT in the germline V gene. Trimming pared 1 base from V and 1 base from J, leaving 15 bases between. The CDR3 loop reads CASSEGVTSHRTDTQYF. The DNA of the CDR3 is TGTGCCAGCAGTGAAGGCGTAACTAGCCACCGCACAGATACGCAGTATTTT.

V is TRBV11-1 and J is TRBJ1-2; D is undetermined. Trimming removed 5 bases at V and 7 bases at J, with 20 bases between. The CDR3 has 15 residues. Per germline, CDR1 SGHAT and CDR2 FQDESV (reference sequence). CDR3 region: CASSRPGINKSGYTF. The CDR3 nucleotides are TGTGCCAGCAGCAGACCCGGGATCAACAAATCTGGCTACACCTTC.

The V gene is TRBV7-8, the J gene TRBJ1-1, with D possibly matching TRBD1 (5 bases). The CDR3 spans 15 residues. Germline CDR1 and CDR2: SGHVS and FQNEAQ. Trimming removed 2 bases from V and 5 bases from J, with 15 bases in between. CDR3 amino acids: CASSLWEGRKTEAFF. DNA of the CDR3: TGTGCCAGCAGCTTATGGGAGGGACGAAAAACTGAAGCTTTCTTT.

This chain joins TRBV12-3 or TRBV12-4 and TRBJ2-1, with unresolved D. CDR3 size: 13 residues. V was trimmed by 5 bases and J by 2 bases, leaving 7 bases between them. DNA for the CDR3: TGTGCCAGCAGTCGTACAACCTACAATGAGCAGTTCTTC. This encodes CASSRTTYNEQFF.

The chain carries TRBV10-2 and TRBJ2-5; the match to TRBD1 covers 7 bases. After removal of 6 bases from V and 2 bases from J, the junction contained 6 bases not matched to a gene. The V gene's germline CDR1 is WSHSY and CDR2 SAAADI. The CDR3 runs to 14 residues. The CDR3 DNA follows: TGCGCCAGCAGACCAGACAGGGCTCAAGAGACCCAGTACTTC. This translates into CASRPDRAQETQYF.

This CDR3 reads CAIKPRTGVNEQYF. Here the CDR3 DNA reads TGTGCCATCAAGCCCCGGACAGGGGTAAACGAGCAGTACTTC. The chain has TRBV10-3 and TRBJ2-7, with 9 nucleotides matching TRBD1. After removal of 7 bases from V and 5 bases from J, the junction contained 9 bases not matched to a gene. This CDR3 comprises 14 residues. The germline V gene has CDR1 ENHRY and CDR2 SYGVKD.

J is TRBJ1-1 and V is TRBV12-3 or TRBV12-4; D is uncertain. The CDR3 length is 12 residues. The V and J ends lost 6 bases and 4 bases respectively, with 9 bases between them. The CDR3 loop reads CASRSYGTEAFF. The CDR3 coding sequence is TGTGCCAGCAGGAGCTACGGCACTGAAGCTTTCTTT.

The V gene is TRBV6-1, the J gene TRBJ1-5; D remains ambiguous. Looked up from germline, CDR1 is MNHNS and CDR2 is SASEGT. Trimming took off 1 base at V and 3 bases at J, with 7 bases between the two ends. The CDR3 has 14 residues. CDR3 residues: CASSEVFPNQPQHF. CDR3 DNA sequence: TGTGCCAGCAGTGAAGTATTCCCCAATCAGCCCCAGCATTTT.

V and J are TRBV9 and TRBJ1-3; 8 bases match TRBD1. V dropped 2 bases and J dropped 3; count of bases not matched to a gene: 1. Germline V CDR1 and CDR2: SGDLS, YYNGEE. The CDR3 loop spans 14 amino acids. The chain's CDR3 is CASSVRGLGNTIYF. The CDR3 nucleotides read TGTGCCAGCAGCGTCAGGGGGCTTGGAAACACCATATATTTT.

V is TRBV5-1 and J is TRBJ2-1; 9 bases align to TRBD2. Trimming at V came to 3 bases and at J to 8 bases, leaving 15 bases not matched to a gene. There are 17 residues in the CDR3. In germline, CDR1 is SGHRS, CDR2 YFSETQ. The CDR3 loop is CASSSARFAGGFDEQFF. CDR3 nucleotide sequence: TGCGCCAGCAGCTCCGCGCGCTTCGCGGGGGGGTTCGATGAGCAGTTCTTC.

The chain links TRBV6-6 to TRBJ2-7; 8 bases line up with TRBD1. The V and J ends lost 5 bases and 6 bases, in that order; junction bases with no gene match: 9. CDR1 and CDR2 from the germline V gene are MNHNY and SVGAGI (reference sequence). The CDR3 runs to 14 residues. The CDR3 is CASSKTGAVGEQYF. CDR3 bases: TGTGCCAGCAGTAAGACAGGGGCGGTCGGCGAGCAGTACTTC.